A single sample is the source of the 26 T cell receptor beta chains below, sequenced in a study of blood T cell repertoires in COVID-19. Some clones are missing from TCRdb's copy, which holds only in-frame ones; the method was immunoSEQ multiplex PCR. This table has 200,000 to 250,000 clones, 85% appearing once. Sample: peripheral blood. Receptor source: a woman aged 60-75 years with active or convalescent COVID-19.

V usage is TRBV20-1 and J usage is TRBJ1-1; tentatively, D is TRBD1 (5 bases). Between the trimmed V and J ends, which lost 3 bases and 6 bases, there was a span of 8 bases. The CDR3 extends over 11 amino acids. Per germline, CDR1 DFQATT and CDR2 SNEGSKA (reference sequence). In DNA form, the CDR3 reads TGCAGTGCTAGGCGGGGGGCTGAAGCTTTCTTT. This sequence encodes CSARRGAEAFF.

J is TRBJ1-2 and V is TRBV19; 7 positions match TRBD1. V gave up 3 bases and J gave up 5 bases; unmatched junction bases: 6. There are 14 residues in the CDR3. Per germline, CDR1 LNHDA and CDR2 SQIVND (reference sequence). The CDR3 is CASSIRQGAYGYTF. In nucleotides, the CDR3 is TGTGCCAGTAGTATTCGACAGGGAGCTTATGGCTACACCTTC.

The CDR3 DNA sequence: TGTGCCAGCAGCCAAGTCAGGATCGATGAAAAACTGTTTTTT. It specifies CASSQVRIDEKLFF. The rearrangement joins TRBV3-1 (or the pseudogene TRBV3-2) to TRBJ1-4, with D unresolved. The CDR3 totals 14 residues. The germline V gene encodes CDR1 LGHDT and CDR2 YNNKEL (reference sequence). Deletions cut 1 base from V and 6 bases from J, with 9 bases between.

The rearrangement joins TRBV2 to TRBJ1-6, with no clear D. CDR3 length: 16 residues. Germline V gene lookup returns CDR1 SNHLY and CDR2 FYNNEI. V lost 0 bases to trimming and J lost 9 bases, with 15 bases between them. The CDR3 here is CASSEALRGLGSPLHF. Written as DNA, the CDR3 is TGTGCCAGCAGTGAAGCGCTTAGAGGGCTGGGTTCACCCCTCCACTTT.

The CDR3 sequence: CASSLRTSAFTGELFF. In DNA, the CDR3 is TGTGCCAGCAGCCTGCGGACTAGCGCCTTCACCGGGGAGCTGTTTTTT. The V call is TRBV5-4, the J call TRBJ2-2; TRBD2 aligns across 9 bases. Germline loops: CDR1 SGHNT, CDR2 YYREEE (reference sequence). The V and J ends lost 4 bases and 4 bases, in that order; junction bases with no gene match: 8. CDR3 length: 16 residues.

The chain employs TRBV5-6 and TRBJ2-2, with D perhaps TRBD2 (5 bases). Between the trimmed V and J ends, which lost 3 bases and 4 bases, there was a span of 10 bases. The CDR3 totals 14 residues. Germline CDR1 reads SGHDT; CDR2 reads YYEEEE. CDR3 nucleotide sequence: TGTGCCAGCAGCTCGGTGGGAGTCACCGGGGAGCTGTTTTTT. It translates to CASSSVGVTGELFF.

This clone was detected once. This chain links TRBV28 with TRBJ2-3; 8 bases are shared with TRBD1. The V gene end was trimmed by 6 bases and the J gene end by 4 bases; junction bases not matched to a gene: 6. The CDR3 has 14 residues. CDR1 is MDHEN and CDR2 is SYDVKM in the germline V gene. Here the CDR3 DNA reads TGTGCCAGCAGGCGGACAGGGAGCGCAGATACGCAGTATTTT. It translates to CASRRTGSADTQYF.

This chain joins TRBV19 and TRBJ1-1; 7 bases line up with TRBD1. The CDR3 extends over 14 amino acids. V shed 6 bases, J shed 3 bases, and the junction held 7 bases outside the gene matches. Germline V gene sequence: CDR1 LNHDA, CDR2 SQIVND (reference sequence). The CDR3: CASRMDRWDTEAFF. CDR3 DNA: TGTGCCAGTAGGATGGACAGGTGGGACACTGAAGCTTTCTTT.

CDR3 sequence reads: CASSIRQARGDTQYF. The CDR3 nucleotides read TGTGCCAGTAGTATTAGGCAAGCCCGAGGAGATACGCAGTATTTT. The J gene is TRBJ2-3, the V gene TRBV19; D gene unclear. The CDR3 contains 15 residues. Germline CDR1 reads LNHDA; CDR2 reads SQIVND (reference sequence). With 3 bases removed from V and 5 bases from J, the gap between germline ends came to 15 bases.

This chain uses TRBV9 with TRBJ2-1; D may be TRBD1 (5 bases). Trimming shortened V by 0 bases and J by 4 bases, and 8 bases separated the two germline ends. CDR3 length: 14 amino acids. CDR1 is SGDLS and CDR2 is YYNGEE in the germline V gene. CDR3 loop: CASSVVDRYNEQFF. CDR3 nucleotides: TGTGCCAGCAGCGTAGTTGACAGATACAATGAGCAGTTCTTC. The full variable domain, in which reference TRBV9 and TRBJ2-1 provide the parts outside the CDR3, is DSGVTQTPKHLITATGQRVTLRCSPRSGDLSVYWYQQSLDQGLQFLIQYYNGEERAKGNILERFSAQQFPDLHSELNLSSLELGDSALYFCASSVVDRYNEQFFGPGTRLTVL.

This clone has more than one count but fewer than ten. For the CDR3, the DNA is TGCGCCAGCAGCGCGGGACAGGGGAATGATCAGCCCCAGCATTTT. It encodes CASSAGQGNDQPQHF. The chain joins TRBV5-1 to TRBJ1-5, with 10 bases matching TRBD1. V shed 4 bases, J shed 5 bases, and the junction held 6 bases outside the gene matches. There are 15 residues in the CDR3. CDR1 is SGHRS and CDR2 is YFSETQ in the germline V gene. The entire variable domain, with the rest obtained from reference TRBV5-1 and TRBJ1-5, is as follows: KAGVTQTPRYLIKTRGQQVTLSCSPISGHRSVSWYQQTPGQGLQFLFEYFSETQRNKGNFPGRFSGRQFSNSRSEMNVSTLELGDSALYLCASSAGQGNDQPQHFGDGTRLSIL.

The chain recombines TRBV5-4 with TRBJ2-1; 8 bases fit TRBD2. The trim removed 4 bases at V and 5 bases at J, leaving 8 bases unmatched. Germline assignment: CDR1 SGHNT and CDR2 YYREEE (reference sequence). CDR3 length: 15 residues. CDR3 sequence reads: CASSHGAGGDNEQFF. The CDR3 nucleotides read TGTGCCAGCAGCCACGGGGCGGGAGGTGACAATGAGCAGTTCTTC.

The chain is built from TRBV18 and TRBJ2-5; 7 bases map to TRBD2. The CDR3 has 15 residues. The V gene's germline CDR1 is KGHSH and CDR2 LQKENI. The junction had 4 bases not matched to a gene; V was cut back by 3 bases and J by 0 bases. Here the CDR3 reads CASSPGTTNQETQYF. Written as DNA, the CDR3 is TGTGCCAGCTCACCCGGGACTACCAACCAAGAGACCCAGTACTTC.

The rearrangement uses TRBV27 and TRBJ2-3, with D tentatively TRBD2 (6 bases). The V end lost 5 bases, the J end lost 2 bases, and 17 bases lay between the germline ends. Per germline, CDR1 MNHEY and CDR2 SMNVEV (reference sequence). The CDR3 totals 16 residues. CDR3 sequence (DNA): TGTGCCAGCAGTCCGCAATGGGACTTTGACACAGATACGCAGTATTTT. Its translation: CASSPQWDFDTDTQYF.

The rearrangement joins TRBV11-2 to TRBJ2-3; D uncertain. Germline CDR1 is SGHAT and CDR2 is FQNNGV. The CDR3 extends over 14 amino acids. Trimming removed 5 bases from V and 4 bases from J, with 13 bases in between. CDR3 amino acids: CASSVRRRPDTQYF. CDR3 nucleotides: TGTGCCAGCAGCGTCAGGCGTCGACCAGATACGCAGTATTTT.

The chain has TRBV7-9 and TRBJ1-2; the D is unclear. CDR3 length: 14 amino acids. Trimming pared 5 bases from V and 3 bases from J, leaving 13 bases between. Per the germline V gene, CDR1 is SEHNR and CDR2 is FQNEAQ (reference sequence). CDR3 protein: CASSPPYPHYGYTF. The CDR3 region has the DNA TGTGCCAGCAGCCCACCCTACCCCCACTATGGCTACACCTTC. The variable domain in full, with the rest retrieved from reference TRBV7-9 and TRBJ1-2, is DTGVSQNPRHKITKRGQNVTFRCDPISEHNRLYWYRQTLGQGPEFLTYFQNEAQLEKSRLLSDRFSAERPKGSFSTLEIQRTEQGDSAMYLCASSPPYPHYGYTFGSGTRLTVV.

This clone was counted once. V and J are TRBV4-1 and TRBJ2-1; 14 bases are a match to TRBD2. This CDR3 is built from 16 residues. The junction had 10 bases not matched to a gene; V was cut back by 8 bases and J by 7 bases. Per germline, CDR1 MGHRA and CDR2 YSYEKL. The CDR3 sequence is CASSSKRLAGGNEQFF. The CDR3 DNA reads TGCGCCAGCTCGTCCAAGAGACTAGCGGGAGGGAATGAGCAGTTCTTC.

The gene calls are TRBV12-3 or TRBV12-4 and TRBJ2-5; D call uncertain. The V end was cut by 0 bases, the J end by 9 bases, with 8 bases between. This CDR3 has 12 amino acids. As DNA, the CDR3 is TGTGCCAGCAGTTTAGCGCTACGGGCCCAGTACTTC. This translates into CASSLALRAQYF.

V is TRBV3-1 (or the pseudogene TRBV3-2) and J is TRBJ2-3; D might be TRBD2 (6 bases). Germline CDR1 and CDR2: LGHDT and YNNKEL (reference sequence). Trimming stripped 9 bases from V and 0 bases from J, with 10 bases between. The CDR3 length is 13 residues. CDR3 in amino acids: CASRRGSTDTQYF. The CDR3, as DNA: TGTGCCAGTAGGAGGGGCAGCACAGATACGCAGTATTTT.

This chain connects TRBV5-6 to TRBJ2-3, with 16 positions matching TRBD2. The ends lost 4 bases at V and 4 bases at J; junction bases unmatched: 12. The germline V gene encodes CDR1 SGHDT and CDR2 YYEEEE. CDR3 length equals 19 residues. CDR3 nucleotides: TGTGCCAGCAGCGCCCCCACGGGACTAGCGGGGGGGCCTTCAGATACGCAGTATTTT. Amino acids: CASSAPTGLAGGPSDTQYF.

The V gene is TRBV5-1, the J gene TRBJ1-6; possibly TRBD1 for D (5 bases). Germline CDR1 and CDR2: SGHRS and YFSETQ. V dropped 7 bases and J dropped 7 bases, with 18 bases sitting between them. The length of the CDR3 is 15 residues. CDR3 amino acids: CASLTGFRTNSPLHF. CDR3 in DNA: TGCGCCAGCCTAACGGGCTTCAGGACAAATTCACCCCTCCACTTT. Complete variable domain (other parts from reference TRBV5-1 and TRBJ1-6): KAGVTQTPRYLIKTRGQQVTLSCSPISGHRSVSWYQQTPGQGLQFLFEYFSETQRNKGNFPGRFSGRQFSNSRSEMNVSTLELGDSALYLCASLTGFRTNSPLHFGNGTRLTVT.

The chain uses TRBV28 and TRBJ2-5, with no clear D. The CDR3 consists of 14 residues. V dropped 6 bases and J dropped 3 bases, with 14 bases sitting between them. The V gene's germline CDR1 is MDHEN and CDR2 SYDVKM. CDR3 nucleotides: TGTGCCAGCAGCGTTGGCGGAAAAAAAGAGACCCAGTACTTC. Translated: CASSVGGKKETQYF.

This clone has just one count. The chain couples TRBV2 to TRBJ2-1, with TRBD2 matching over 8 bases. Trimming cost V 11 bases and J 2 bases; bases outside gene matches: 17. CDR1 SNHLY and CDR2 FYNNEI come from the germline V gene. The CDR3 length is 17 residues. The CDR3 is CALLAGSTVRAYNEQFF. The CDR3 DNA reads as TGTGCCTTGTTAGCGGGATCAACGGTAAGAGCCTACAATGAGCAGTTCTTC.

V usage is TRBV19 and J usage is TRBJ2-1, with D tentatively TRBD2 (6 bases). This CDR3 has 15 amino acids. V was shortened by 10 bases and J by 7 bases, with 23 bases between the two germline ends. In germline, CDR1 is LNHDA, CDR2 SQIVND (reference sequence). The CDR3 is CATRGQSGVANEQFF. DNA of the CDR3: TGTGCCACCCGAGGGCAGTCGGGAGTGGCAAATGAGCAGTTCTTC. Variable domain in full (rest from reference TRBV19 and TRBJ2-1): DGGITQSPKYLFRKEGQNVTLSCEQNLNHDAMYWYRQDPGQGLRLIYYSQIVNDFQKGDIAEGYSVSREKKESFPLTVTSAQKNPTAFYLCATRGQSGVANEQFFGPGTRLTVL.

The chain recombines TRBV28 with TRBJ2-1; 11 positions agree with TRBD1. The length of the CDR3 is 18 residues. CDR1 is MDHEN and CDR2 is SYDVKM in the germline V gene. Trimming cost V 4 bases and J 7 bases; bases outside gene matches: 15. CDR3 residues: CASSSLYSGTGGKNEQFF. CDR3 DNA: TGTGCCAGCAGTTCTTTATATTCCGGGACAGGGGGAAAAAATGAGCAGTTCTTC.

This chain's CDR3 is CASSTSVQRETQYF. CDR3 sequence (DNA): TGTGCCAGCAGTACCTCGGTCCAGAGGGAGACCCAGTACTTC. The chain couples TRBV28 to TRBJ2-5; D remains ambiguous. The V end was cut by 5 bases, the J end by 5 bases, with 15 bases between. Germline V lookup: CDR1 MDHEN, CDR2 SYDVKM. There are 14 residues in the CDR3.